This record concerns one TCR beta chain sequence. Clones were sequenced by immunoSEQ multiplex PCR, and TCRdb holds only the in-frame ones, with some missing. In the table there are some 480,000 clones, around nine tenths of which are singletons. Treatment described: around 19 received Ad26.COV2.S at low or high dose, single or two shots; roughly five received placebo; per-sample allocation not given. Vaccine and placebo recipients were sampled on day 63 after the first injection. The data stem from a study of Ad26.COV2.S vaccination and SARS-CoV-2 variants. Study background: The authors gave Ad26.COV2.S intramuscularly, either once or twice 56 days apart.

This CDR3 has 16 residues. V was trimmed by 6 bases and J by 8 bases, leaving 21 bases between them. The germline CDR1 and CDR2 sequences are SGHTS and YDEGEE. The rearrangement uses TRBV5-8 and TRBJ1-6; tentatively, D is TRBD1 (5 bases). The TCR comes from a person between 18 and 59 years old who received the Ad26.COV2.S COVID-19 vaccine or a placebo. Specimen: peripheral blood, collected in a trial of Ad26.COV2.S vaccine versus placebo. DNA for the CDR3: TGTGCCAGCAACCAGATTGGCCGGGGGTCATATTCACCCCTCCACTTT. This translates into CASNQIGRGSYSPLHF. The full variable domain, completed using reference TRBV5-8 and TRBJ1-6, is EAGVTQSPTHLIKTRGQQATLRCSPISGHTSVYWYQQALGLGLQFLLWYDEGEERNRGNFPPRFSGRQFPNYSSELNVNALELEDSALYLCASNQIGRGSYSPLHFGNGTRLTVT.